Listed below are T cell receptor beta chains from one sample, sequenced in a study of cytomegalovirus exposure and HLA in healthy donors. Sequencing used immunoSEQ multiplex PCR; TCRdb keeps in-frame clones, though not all of them. Of some 120,000 clones listed, 70% to 75% are singletons. The specimen was PBMCs. These receptors came from a man aged 25-45 years in good health and CMV-seronegative. Both conserved end residues are part of each CDR3. The order of the fields is J gene, D gene, V gene, clone size, CDR3 length, CDR3 DNA, CDR3 protein. D genes are given only for firm matches. Clone size appears in some rows only: once, few, many, or a class for an expanded clone.

J: TRBJ2-1
D: TRBD2
V: TRBV2
size: few
length: 14
DNA: TGTGCCAGCAGTGGGATAGCGGGAATAAATGAGCAGTTCTTC
CDR3: CASSGIAGINEQFF

J: TRBJ1-2
D: .
V: TRBV30
size: .
length: 11
DNA: TGTGCCTGGAGTGTCAGTTATGGCTACACCTTC
CDR3: CAWSVSYGYTF

J: TRBJ2-1
D: TRBD1
V: TRBV27
size: .
length: 15
DNA: TGTGCCAGCAGTTTGGCAGGGGGATCCTACAATGAGCAGTTCTTC
CDR3: CASSLAGGSYNEQFF

J: TRBJ2-5
D: TRBD2
V: TRBV4-1
size: few
length: 13
DNA: TGCGCCAGCAGCCCGAGCGGGGATGAGACCCAGTACTTC
CDR3: CASSPSGDETQYF

J: TRBJ1-5
D: TRBD1
V: TRBV6-1
size: .
length: 14
DNA: TGTGCCAGCAGAATCGGGACAGGGAATCAGCCCCAGCATTTT
CDR3: CASRIGTGNQPQHF

J: TRBJ2-5
D: TRBD2
V: TRBV7-2
size: few
length: 12
DNA: TGTGCCAGCAGCACCCAGACTAGCGGGGAGTACTTC
CDR3: CASSTQTSGEYF

J: TRBJ1-5
D: .
V: TRBV7-2
size: .
length: 15
DNA: TGTGCCAGCACCTCAAAGGGGGGGTACAATCAGCCCCAGCATTTT
CDR3: CASTSKGGYNQPQHF

J: TRBJ2-7
D: TRBD2
V: TRBV11-2
size: few
length: 15
DNA: TGTGCCAGCAGTGCCCCACGGGGGGTCTCCTACGAGCAGTACTTC
CDR3: CASSAPRGVSYEQYF

J: TRBJ2-7
D: .
V: TRBV5-1
size: .
length: 15
DNA: TGCGCCAGCAGCTTGAGTGTGGGAGGCACCTACGAGCAGTACTTC
CDR3: CASSLSVGGTYEQYF

J: TRBJ2-7
D: .
V: TRBV25-1
size: .
length: 11
DNA: TGTGCCAGCGGACAGTCCTACGAGCAGTACTTC
CDR3: CASGQSYEQYF

J: TRBJ2-2
D: TRBD1
V: TRBV7-3
size: .
length: 16
DNA: TGTGCCAGCAGCAAAAGACAGGGTATTAGGACCGGGGAGCTGTTTTTT
CDR3: CASSKRQGIRTGELFF

J: TRBJ2-7
D: TRBD1
V: TRBV4-2
size: once
length: 15
DNA: TGTGCCAGCAGCCAGACAGGGGCCCCACCGGAGGAGCAGTACTTC
CDR3: CASSQTGAPPEEQYF

J: TRBJ2-2
D: TRBD1
V: TRBV7-3
size: .
length: 14
DNA: TGTGCCAGCGGATTACAGGGGGAGACCGGGGAGCTGTTTTTT
CDR3: CASGLQGETGELFF

J: TRBJ2-7
D: TRBD1
V: TRBV10-2
size: .
length: 13
DNA: TGCGCCAGTGCCGGGACAGGGGGCGCCGAGCAGTACTTC
CDR3: CASAGTGGAEQYF

J: TRBJ1-5
D: TRBD1
V: TRBV19
size: .
length: 18
DNA: TGTGCCAGTAGTTCACATCCGGGACAGGCTAATAGCAATCAGCCCCAGCATTTT
CDR3: CASSSHPGQANSNQPQHF

J: TRBJ2-7
D: TRBD2
V: TRBV11-3
size: .
length: 14
DNA: TGTGCCAGCAGCTTAAGCGGGGGAGGAGACGAGCAGTACTTC
CDR3: CASSLSGGGDEQYF

J: TRBJ1-2
D: TRBD1
V: TRBV19
size: .
length: 13
DNA: TGTGCCAGTAGTCCCGGGACAGACTATGGCTCCACCTTC
CDR3: CASSPGTDYGSTF

J: TRBJ2-5
D: .
V: TRBV7-6
size: .
length: 11
DNA: TGTGCCAGCAGCCTCCAAGAGACCCAGTACTTC
CDR3: CASSLQETQYF

J: TRBJ1-1
D: TRBD1
V: TRBV19
size: once
length: 13
DNA: TGTGCCAGTAGATTGGACAGGGACACTGAAGCTTTCTTT
CDR3: CASRLDRDTEAFF

J: TRBJ1-1
D: .
V: TRBV28
size: .
length: 14
DNA: TGTGCCAGCATGGAGGAGAGCTTGAACACTGAAGCTTTCTTT
CDR3: CASMEESLNTEAFF

J: TRBJ2-2
D: TRBD2
V: TRBV4-2
size: few
length: 19
DNA: TGTGCCAGCAGCCACAATAAGGGACTAGCGTCTGCGAACACCGGGGAGCTGTTTTTT
CDR3: CASSHNKGLASANTGELFF

J: TRBJ1-1
D: TRBD1
V: TRBV5-1
size: .
length: 16
DNA: TGCGCCAGCAGCACCCCTAGACAGGGTTCAGGCACTGAAGCTTTCTTT
CDR3: CASSTPRQGSGTEAFF

J: TRBJ1-3
D: TRBD1
V: TRBV6-5
size: .
length: 15
DNA: TGTGCCAGCAGTTACAGGGACAGGGCTGGAAACACCATATATTTT
CDR3: CASSYRDRAGNTIYF

J: TRBJ1-1
D: .
V: TRBV5-8
size: .
length: 15
DNA: TGTGCCAGCAGCTTGGCGTGGGGAGTTGGCACTGAAGCTTTCTTT
CDR3: CASSLAWGVGTEAFF

J: TRBJ2-1
D: .
V: TRBV29-1
size: many
length: 11
DNA: TGCAGCGTTGGAGGACAGTGGGGGCAGTTCTTC
CDR3: CSVGGQWGQFF

J: TRBJ2-1
D: .
V: TRBV7-2
size: .
length: 14
DNA: TGTGCCAGCAGCTTACAAGACGTAGCGCGGGAGCAGTTCTTC
CDR3: CASSLQDVAREQFF

J: TRBJ1-4
D: TRBD1
V: TRBV18
size: .
length: 15
DNA: TGTGCCAGCTCAGACAGACAGGGTGCTAATGAAAAACTGTTTTTT
CDR3: CASSDRQGANEKLFF

J: TRBJ1-3
D: .
V: TRBV2
size: .
length: 14
DNA: TGTGCCAGCGGGCGAAAGAGCTCTGGAAACACCATATATTTT
CDR3: CASGRKSSGNTIYF

J: TRBJ1-1
D: .
V: TRBV7-2
size: few
length: 13
DNA: TGTGCCAGCAGCCCGACAGGAAACACTGAAGCTTTCTTT
CDR3: CASSPTGNTEAFF